This TCR beta chain appears in the sequencing data of a study of blood T cell repertoires in COVID-19. Whole-study context: From the United States, Italy and Spain came samples of acute and convalescent COVID-19. T cells, B-cell-depleted T cells, or PBMCs supplied cDNA or gDNA.

Sequenced by immunoSEQ multiplex PCR; TCRdb stores in-frame clones only, minus some. The sample lists around 300,000 clones; around 87% were seen once. A word on this clone: Other nucleotide sequences from this sample produce the same CDR3.

Sequenced sample: peripheral blood. This sequence was found in a woman in her twenties or thirties who had recovered from COVID-19.

The CDR3 loop is CATSDFAGNEQFF. CDR3 DNA sequence: TGTGCCACCAGTGATTTCGCGGGGAATGAGCAGTTCTTC. This sequence joins TRBV24-1 and TRBJ2-1; a weak D match, TRBD2 (6 bases). The CDR3 is 13 amino acids. V gave up 1 base and J gave up 7 bases, with 7 bases separating them. Germline-derived CDR1 and CDR2 are KGHDR and SFDVKD.